Sequencing of this T cell receptor beta chain was carried out in a study of regulatory T cells in long-lasting Graves disease. The time point denotes: newly diagnosed GD, antithyroid drugs for less than 3 months. Construction of the TCR library relied on RNA isolated from PBMCs. In building TCR beta libraries, iRepertoire HTBI primers were used together with Arm-PCR of CDR3 regions. TCRdb itself ran the multiplex PCR reads through MiXCR, one entry per CDR3 protein. The profile shows about 540,000 distinct CDR3 sequences, around an eighth of them singletons. The CDR3 contains 13 residues. Germline CDR1 DFQATT, CDR2 SNEGSKA (reference sequence). Trimming left V 5 bases short and J 4 bases short, with 11 bases between. The study, taken as a whole, reports: Sharing of public clonotypes was greater in persistent patients (more than 2,500) than in new patients (about 970).

This clonotype has just a few counts. The antigen remains undetermined. In addition, the sample was reused for a study of T cells in Graves' hyperthyroidism and ophthalmopathy. That report adds: Uncontrolled infections, other autoimmune diseases, pregnancy or lactation led to exclusion of patients.

This TCR was recovered from a man aged 25 to 45 with Graves disease. The chain links TRBV20-1 to TRBJ2-2; a possible D gene is TRBD2 (6 bases). The material sequenced was peripheral blood mononuclear cells (PBMCs), taken at new diagnosis, from a patient treated with antithyroid drugs. The CDR3 DNA reads as TGCAGTGCTCTACCCGGGGGCACCGGGGAGCTGTTTTTT. Its translation: CSALPGGTGELFF.